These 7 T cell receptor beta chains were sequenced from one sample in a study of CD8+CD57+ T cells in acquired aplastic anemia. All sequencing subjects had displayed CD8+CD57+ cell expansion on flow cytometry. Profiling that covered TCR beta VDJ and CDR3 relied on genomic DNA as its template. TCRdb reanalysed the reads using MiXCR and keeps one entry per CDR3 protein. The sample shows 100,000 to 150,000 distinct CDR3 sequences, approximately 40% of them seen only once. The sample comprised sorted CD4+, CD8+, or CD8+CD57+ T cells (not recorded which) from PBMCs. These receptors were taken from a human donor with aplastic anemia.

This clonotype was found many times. The chain's CDR3 is CASSESARFLTEGNNSPLHF. The DNA for the CDR3 is TGTGCCAGCAGTGAATCCGCCCGATTTTTGACCGAGGGGAATAATTCACCCCTCCACTTT. The V and J genes are TRBV25-1 and TRBJ1-6; TRBD1 is a possible D gene (5 bases). CDR1 is MGHDK and CDR2 is SYGVNS in the germline V gene. The CDR3 consists of 20 residues. V dropped 1 base and J dropped 5 bases, with 24 bases sitting between them. The full variable domain, rest sourced from reference TRBV25-1 and TRBJ1-6, is EADIYQTPRYLVIGTGKKITLECSQTMGHDKMYWYQQDPGMELHLIHYSYGVNSTEKGDLSSESTVSRIRTEHFPLTLESARPSHTSQYLCASSESARFLTEGNNSPLHFGNGTRLTVT.

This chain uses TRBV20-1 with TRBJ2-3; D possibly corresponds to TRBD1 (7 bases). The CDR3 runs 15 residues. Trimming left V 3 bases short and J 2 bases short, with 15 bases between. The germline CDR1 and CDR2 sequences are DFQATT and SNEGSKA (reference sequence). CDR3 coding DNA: TGCAGTGCTAGGGACTACAGGGGCCCCACAGATACGCAGTATTTT. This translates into CSARDYRGPTDTQYF.

The CDR3 sequence: CATSRFLAGEQFF. CDR3 coding DNA: TGTGCCACCAGCAGATTCCTAGCGGGGGAGCAGTTCTTC. The chain recombines TRBV15 with TRBJ2-1, with 9 bases matching TRBD2. The junction had 3 bases not matched to a gene; V was cut back by 2 bases and J by 10 bases. This CDR3 is 13 amino acids long. Germline V gene sequence: CDR1 LNHNV, CDR2 YYDKDF (reference sequence).

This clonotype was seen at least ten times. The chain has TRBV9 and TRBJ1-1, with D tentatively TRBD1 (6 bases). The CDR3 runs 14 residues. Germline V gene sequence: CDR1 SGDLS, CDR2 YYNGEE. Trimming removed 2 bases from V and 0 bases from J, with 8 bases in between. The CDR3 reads CASSVKGVNTEAFF. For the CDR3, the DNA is TGTGCCAGCAGCGTCAAGGGGGTGAACACTGAAGCTTTCTTT. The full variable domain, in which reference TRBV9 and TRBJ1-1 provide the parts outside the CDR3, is DSGVTQTPKHLITATGQRVTLRCSPRSGDLSVYWYQQSLDQGLQFLIQYYNGEERAKGNILERFSAQQFPDLHSELNLSSLELGDSALYFCASSVKGVNTEAFFGQGTRLTVV.

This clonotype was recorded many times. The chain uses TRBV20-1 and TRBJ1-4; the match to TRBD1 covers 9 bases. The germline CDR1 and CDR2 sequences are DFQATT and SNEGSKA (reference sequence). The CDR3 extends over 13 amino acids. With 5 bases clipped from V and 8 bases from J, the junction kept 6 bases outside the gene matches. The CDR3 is CSAAQGAGEKLFF. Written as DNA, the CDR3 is TGCAGTGCTGCACAGGGGGCTGGAGAAAAACTGTTTTTT.

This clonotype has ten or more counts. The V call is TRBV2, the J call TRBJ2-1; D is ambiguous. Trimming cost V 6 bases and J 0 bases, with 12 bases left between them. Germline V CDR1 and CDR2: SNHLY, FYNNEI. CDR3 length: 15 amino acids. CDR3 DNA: TGTGCCAGCAGCGACGGCTTAAACTCCTACAATGAGCAGTTCTTC. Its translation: CASSDGLNSYNEQFF.

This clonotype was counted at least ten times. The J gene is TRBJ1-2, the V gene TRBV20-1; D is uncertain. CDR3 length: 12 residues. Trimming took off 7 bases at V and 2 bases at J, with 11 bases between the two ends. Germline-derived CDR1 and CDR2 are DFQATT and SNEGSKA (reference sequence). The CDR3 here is CSGHGVNYGYTF. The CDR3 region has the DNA TGCAGTGGACACGGGGTCAACTATGGCTACACCTTC.